This T cell receptor (beta chain) was found in a study of T cell changes during pregnancy in multiple sclerosis. Assay: immunoSEQ multiplex PCR; the TCRdb copy retains only in-frame clones and omits some. The profile covers about 70,000 clones, with approximately 91% appearing a single time and about 2.1% taken by the ten largest. V dropped 5 bases and J dropped 1 base, with 9 bases sitting between them. CDR1 is LGHNT, CDR2 FRNRAP, per germline. The CDR3 covers 13 residues. The TCR comes from a female donor with multiple sclerosis, enrolled in a pregnancy study. Sample: peripheral blood, taken in the first trimester of pregnancy. The chain recombines TRBV12-5 with TRBJ2-7; perhaps TRBD1 as D (5 bases). CDR3 DNA sequence: TGTGCTAGTGGTGTTGACAGTTCCTACGAGCAGTACTTC. Its translation is CASGVDSSYEQYF.